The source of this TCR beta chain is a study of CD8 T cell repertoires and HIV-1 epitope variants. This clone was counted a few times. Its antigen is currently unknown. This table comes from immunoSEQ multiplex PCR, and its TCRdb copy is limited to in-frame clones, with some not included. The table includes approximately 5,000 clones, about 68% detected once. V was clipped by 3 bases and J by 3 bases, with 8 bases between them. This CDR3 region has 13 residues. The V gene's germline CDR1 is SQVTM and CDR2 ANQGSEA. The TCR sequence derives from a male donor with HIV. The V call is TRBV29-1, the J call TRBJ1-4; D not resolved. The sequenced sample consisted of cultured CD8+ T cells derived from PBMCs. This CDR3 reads CSVEGDSNEKLFF. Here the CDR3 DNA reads TGCAGCGTTGAGGGAGACTCTAATGAAAAACTGTTTTTT.